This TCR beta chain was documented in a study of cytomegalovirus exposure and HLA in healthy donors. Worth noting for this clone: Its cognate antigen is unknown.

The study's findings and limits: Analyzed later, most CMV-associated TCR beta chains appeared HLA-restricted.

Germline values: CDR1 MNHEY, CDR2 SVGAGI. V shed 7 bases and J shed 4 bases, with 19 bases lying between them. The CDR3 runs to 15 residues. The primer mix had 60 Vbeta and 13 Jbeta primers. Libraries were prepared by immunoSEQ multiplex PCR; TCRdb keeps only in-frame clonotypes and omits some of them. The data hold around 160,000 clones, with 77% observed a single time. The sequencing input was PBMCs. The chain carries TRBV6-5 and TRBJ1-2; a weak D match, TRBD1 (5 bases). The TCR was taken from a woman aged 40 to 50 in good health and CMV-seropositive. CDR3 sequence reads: CASNAVAGPSYGYTF. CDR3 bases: TGTGCCAGCAACGCAGTGGCAGGGCCGTCCTATGGCTACACCTTC.